This T cell receptor beta chain was sequenced in a study of T cells in Graves' hyperthyroidism and ophthalmopathy. Overall study results and limits: In blood, most of the thyroid clonotypes expanded above 0.001 were also present.

Amplified TCR beta CDR3 regions came from RNA transcripts. Primed by the HTBI set, a first-round RT-PCR was run on the TCR CDR3. TCRdb reanalysed the multiplex PCR reads using MiXCR and keeps one entry per CDR3 protein. Of 350,000 or so distinct CDR3 sequences detected, roughly a fifth appear once; the ten largest clones hold about 50%. J was trimmed by 7 bases and V by 3 bases; bases with no gene match: 10. This CDR3 is built from 15 residues. Germline-derived CDR1 and CDR2 are MGHRA and YSYEKL. This clonotype was counted at least ten times. The antigen is not known. This receptor was obtained from a woman aged 45-60 years with Graves' hyperthyroidism. Sequences were obtained from blood. The J gene is TRBJ2-7, the V gene TRBV4-1, with 9 bases that match TRBD1. The CDR3 DNA reads as TGCGCCAGCAGCCATGACGGGACAGGGTATGAGGAGCAGTACTTC. This sequence encodes CASSHDGTGYEEQYF.